This is a list of T cell receptor beta chains from one sample in a study of T cell changes during pregnancy in multiple sclerosis. Assay used: immunoSEQ multiplex PCR; TCRdb lists only in-frame clones, some missing. The sample lists about 110,000 clones; roughly 92% were seen once. The starting material was peripheral blood, obtained in the third trimester of pregnancy. These receptors all come from a female donor in good health, enrolled as a control in a pregnancy study. Both conserved end residues are trimmed from each CDR3.

length	V	J	CDR3
14	TRBV7-8	TRBJ1-1	ASSARDRGLVAEAF
12	TRBV4-3	TRBJ1-2	ASSRKGDPYGYT
15	TRBV7-2	TRBJ2-5	ASSEGGRGGYQETQY
13	TRBV6-5	TRBJ2-7	ASSYYTGQSYEQY
14	TRBV5-1	TRBJ2-3	ASSLQGAVGTDTQY
14	TRBV5-6	TRBJ1-3	ASINSGQLSGNTIY
13	TRBV11-3	TRBJ2-1	ASSPPFGGNNEQF
16	TRBV5-6	TRBJ2-2	ASSFGLRRRGRTGELF
13	TRBV25-1	TRBJ1-2	ASRDAGTGYYGYT
13	TRBV9	TRBJ1-5	ASSVGQEGNQPQH
15	TRBV5-1	TRBJ1-2	ASSSKSGTGFNYGYT
14	TRBV4-2	TRBJ1-1	ASSQEGQALNTEAF
11	TRBV6-6	TRBJ2-1	ASSSSSIGEQF
13	TRBV2	TRBJ2-3	ASLPREGYGDTQY
9	TRBV19	TRBJ1-2	ASRQAGGYT
12	TRBV6-4	TRBJ2-3	ASSEASGGYTQY
13	TRBV9	TRBJ1-1	ASSVGFGRHTEAF
14	TRBV4-3	TRBJ2-3	ASSQGGKLAGDTQY
12	TRBV7-2	TRBJ1-4	ASSSRATNEKLF
13	TRBV19	TRBJ2-7	ASTSGQGLFYEQY
14	TRBV5-1	TRBJ1-1	ASSPGTRWEKAEAF
13	TRBV7-2	TRBJ2-3	ASSLIAASTDTQY
17	TRBV9	TRBJ2-6	ASSPTLAGAYSGANVLT
11	TRBV25-1	TRBJ1-1	ASIPQGFTEAF
9	TRBV29-1	TRBJ2-5	SVVEQETQY
12	TRBV5-1	TRBJ2-1	ASSTSGGYNEQF
11	TRBV6-5	TRBJ1-5	ASSSRGNQPQH
11	TRBV6-5	TRBJ2-5	ASSYQYQETQY
12	TRBV7-9	TRBJ1-1	ASSLVGVNTEAF
13	TRBV25-1	TRBJ2-5	ASALPGGTGRGQY
12	TRBV5-1	TRBJ2-7	ASSRTSGTYEQY
12	TRBV19	TRBJ1-1	ASSIQGLDTEAF
11	TRBV18	TRBJ2-7	ASCRQGASEQY
14	TRBV4-3	TRBJ2-1	ASSQRAGGDYNEQF
13	TRBV7-8	TRBJ1-1	ASSLSPMGDTEAF
12	TRBV11-2	TRBJ2-7	ASSFLGVTNEQY
10	TRBV5-6	TRBJ1-5	ASSRGSQPQH
12	TRBV25-1	TRBJ1-1	ASSEYAQNTEAF
12	TRBV11-3	TRBJ2-1	ASSGGQRTILQF
14	TRBV25-1	TRBJ2-6	AISQGGPSGANVLT
13	TRBV5-5	TRBJ2-5	ASSLGQGHPETQY
12	TRBV18	TRBJ2-1	ASSPPSRGNEQF
12	TRBV6-5	TRBJ2-5	ASSYIGGQETQY
15	TRBV21-1	TRBJ1-2	ASSKKLGRRTGVGYT
12	TRBV27	TRBJ2-2	ASTTDRNTGELF